Listed here are 13 T cell receptor beta chains from one sample, sequenced in a study of T cells in Graves' hyperthyroidism and ophthalmopathy. Amplification yielded TCR beta CDR3 regions, with RNA transcripts as the source. In the first-round RT-PCR of the TCR CDR3, the HTBI primer set was used. TCRdb re-derived calls from the multiplex PCR reads in MiXCR, one entry per CDR3 protein. The table includes a few hundred thousand distinct CDR3 sequences, about 13% detected once. The sample comprised blood. The receptors stem from a man younger than 45 with Graves' hyperthyroidism that later progressed to Graves' ophthalmopathy.

This clonotype was observed at least ten times. This sequence joins TRBV2 and TRBJ1-2; D is possibly TRBD1 (6 bases). With 6 bases removed from V and 4 bases from J, the gap between germline ends came to 12 bases. CDR1 is SNHLY and CDR2 is FYNNEI in the germline V gene. The CDR3 spans 13 residues. CDR3 sequence (DNA): TGTGCCAGCAGGATGGACAGCGCCTATGGCTACACCTTC. Residues: CASRMDSAYGYTF.

This clonotype was detected a few times. V usage is TRBV9 and J usage is TRBJ2-2; D is unclear. V dropped 6 bases and J dropped 7 bases, with 7 bases sitting between them. Germline CDR1 reads SGDLS; CDR2 reads YYNGEE. The CDR3 spans 11 residues. CDR3 in DNA: TGTGCCAGCACGGTAAACGGGGAGCTGTTTTTT. This gives the protein CASTVNGELFF.

In this sample, this clonotype turned up many times. The CDR3 sequence: CASSFPQGATEAFF. Written as DNA, the CDR3 is TGTGCCAGCAGCTTCCCCCAGGGGGCCACTGAAGCTTTCTTT. V and J are TRBV7-9 and TRBJ1-1; 8 bases fit TRBD1. The CDR3 contains 14 residues. The germline V gene encodes CDR1 SEHNR and CDR2 FQNEAQ (reference sequence). Germline trimming cut 3 bases from V and 4 bases from J; bases unmatched to any gene: 4.

This clonotype was seen a handful of times. The chain couples TRBV24-1 to TRBJ2-1; 9 positions match TRBD2. The CDR3 is 15 amino acids. The V gene's germline CDR1 is KGHDR and CDR2 SFDVKD. The V gene end was trimmed by 2 bases and the J gene end by 8 bases; junction bases not matched to a gene: 6. The CDR3 DNA reads TGTGCCACCAGTGATTCCGGGACTAGCAAGCATGAGCAGTTCTTC. Its protein is CATSDSGTSKHEQFF.

This clonotype was observed many times. The chain joins TRBV20-1 to TRBJ2-7; D unresolved. V was cut by 2 bases and J by 5 bases, with 7 bases left in between. The CDR3 consists of 11 residues. In germline, CDR1 is DFQATT, CDR2 SNEGSKA (reference sequence). The CDR3 DNA follows: TGCAGTGCTAGAAAAGGAGACGAGCAGTACTTC. This sequence encodes CSARKGDEQYF.

There are many counts of this clonotype. V usage is TRBV12-3 or TRBV12-4 and J usage is TRBJ2-7; D possibly matches TRBD1 or TRBD2 (5 bases each). There are 14 residues in the CDR3. The V and J ends lost 5 bases and 7 bases respectively, with 18 bases between them. CDR3 residues: CASSALGGRWEQYF. The CDR3 nucleotides are TGTGCCAGCAGTGCGCTTGGGGGTAGGTGGGAGCAGTACTTC.

The chain has TRBV6-5 and TRBJ1-2; 9 nucleotides agree with TRBD1. Looked up from germline, CDR1 is MNHEY and CDR2 is SVGAGI. There are 15 residues in the CDR3. Trimming cost V 2 bases and J 4 bases; bases outside gene matches: 5. This chain's CDR3 is CASSYRTGEAYGYTF. The CDR3 nucleotides read TGTGCCAGCAGTTACCGGACAGGGGAAGCCTATGGCTACACCTTC.

Concerning this clonotype: With a much larger clone just one base away, this may be a read error. The CDR3 DNA follows: TGCGCCAGCAGCTACGACAGGGGGGGCGCTGAAGCTTTCTTT. It translates to CASSYDRGGAEAFF. V and J are TRBV5-1 and TRBJ1-1; 9 bases are a match to TRBD1. Trimming at V came to 3 bases and at J to 6 bases, leaving 6 bases not matched to a gene. This CDR3 is built from 14 residues. The germline V gene encodes CDR1 SGHRS and CDR2 YFSETQ. The full variable domain, in which reference TRBV5-1 and TRBJ1-1 provide the parts outside the CDR3, is KAGVTQTPRYLIKTRGQQVTLSCSPISGHRSVSWYQQTPGQGLQFLFEYFSETQRNKGNFPGRFSGRQFSNSRSEMNVSTLELGDSALYLCASSYDRGGAEAFFGQGTRLTVV.

This clonotype was counted between two and nine times. CDR3 DNA sequence: TGTGCCACCAGCGACAGCCTTGCGGGGGGTGGCGAGCAGTACTTC. It specifies CATSDSLAGGGEQYF. The chain joins TRBV24-1 to TRBJ2-7, with 8 bases identical to TRBD2. The CDR3 is 15 residues long. CDR1 is KGHDR, CDR2 SFDVKD, per germline. V lost 7 bases, J lost 6 bases, and 13 bases stayed unmatched.

This clonotype was picked up many times. The rearrangement links TRBV6-1 to TRBJ1-2, with TRBD1 matching 8 bases. The CDR3 contains 14 residues. Germline V CDR1 and CDR2: MNHNS, SASEGT. V shed 6 bases, J shed 6 bases, and the junction held 9 bases outside the gene matches. The CDR3 loop is CASRSNDRGDGYTF. The CDR3 DNA sequence: TGTGCCAGCAGATCCAACGACAGGGGTGATGGCTACACCTTC.

With respect to this clonotype: Given a much more abundant clone one base away, this may be a read error. The rearrangement links TRBV27 to TRBJ1-6; D is perhaps TRBD1 (5 bases). Trimming removed 1 base at V and 7 bases at J, with 5 bases between. The CDR3 runs 13 residues. Germline loops: CDR1 MNHEY, CDR2 SMNVEV (reference sequence). The CDR3 region is CASSLWGNSPLHF. For the CDR3, the DNA is TGTGCCAGCAGTTTATGGGGGAATTCACCCCTCCACTTT.

This clonotype was picked up a small number of times. V is TRBV3-1 and J is TRBJ1-5, with no clear D. V lost 1 base to trimming and J lost 4 bases, with 11 bases between them. The V gene's germline CDR1 is LGHDT and CDR2 YNNKEL (reference sequence). The CDR3 contains 15 residues. The CDR3 loop reads CASSQAGVMNQPQHF. CDR3 DNA: TGTGCCAGCAGCCAAGCTGGGGTGATGAATCAGCCCCAGCATTTT.

This clonotype occurred many times. The CDR3 nucleotides read TGTGCCAGCCGCCGAAGAGGTCCAGATACGCAGTATTTT. Its protein is CASRRRGPDTQYF. The chain couples TRBV2 to TRBJ2-3; D is ambiguous. Germline V CDR1 and CDR2: SNHLY, FYNNEI. The CDR3 totals 13 residues. V shed 8 bases and J shed 4 bases, with 13 bases lying between them.